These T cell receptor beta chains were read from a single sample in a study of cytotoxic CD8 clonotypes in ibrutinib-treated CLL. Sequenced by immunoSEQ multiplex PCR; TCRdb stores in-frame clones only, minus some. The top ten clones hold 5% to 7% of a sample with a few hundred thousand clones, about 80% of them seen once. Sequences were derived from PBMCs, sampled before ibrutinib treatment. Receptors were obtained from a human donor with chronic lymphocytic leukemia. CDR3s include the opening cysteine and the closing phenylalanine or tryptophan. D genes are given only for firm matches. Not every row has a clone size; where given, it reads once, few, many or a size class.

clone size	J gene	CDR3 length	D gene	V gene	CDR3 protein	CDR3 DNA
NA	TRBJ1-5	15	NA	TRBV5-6	CASSSLEGGNQPQHF	TGTGCCAGCAGCTCCCTCGAGGGAGGAAATCAGCCCCAGCATTTT
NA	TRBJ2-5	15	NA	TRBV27	CASSLRGRDGETQYF	TGTGCCAGCAGTTTACGGGGGCGGGATGGGGAGACCCAGTACTTC
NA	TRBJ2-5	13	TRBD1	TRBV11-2	CASSTGTEETQYF	TGTGCCAGCAGCACGGGGACAGAAGAGACCCAGTACTTC
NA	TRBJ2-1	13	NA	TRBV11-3	CASSLAPGLQQFF	TGTGCCAGCAGCTTAGCGCCGGGACTTCAGCAGTTCTTC
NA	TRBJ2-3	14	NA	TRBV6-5	CASSYIGSTDTQYF	TGTGCCAGCAGTTACATAGGTAGCACAGATACGCAGTATTTT
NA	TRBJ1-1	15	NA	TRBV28	CASNVFKDQKVEAFF	TGTGCCAGCAACGTCTTTAAGGACCAGAAAGTTGAAGCTTTCTTT
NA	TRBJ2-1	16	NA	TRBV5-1	CASSQFQGTGVNEQFF	TGCGCCAGCAGCCAGTTTCAGGGGACTGGGGTCAATGAGCAGTTCTTC
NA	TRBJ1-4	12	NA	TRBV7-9	CASSRGREKLFF	TGTGCCAGCAGCCGGGGACGGGAAAAACTGTTTTTT
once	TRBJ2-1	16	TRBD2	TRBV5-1	CASRRTSGSSYNEQFF	TGCGCCAGCCGAAGGACTAGCGGGAGCTCCTACAATGAGCAGTTCTTC
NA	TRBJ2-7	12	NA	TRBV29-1	CSAWGWTYEQYF	TGCAGCGCCTGGGGGTGGACCTACGAGCAGTACTTC
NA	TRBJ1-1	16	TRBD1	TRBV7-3	CASSLSTGGDGTEAFF	TGTGCCAGCAGCTTATCTACAGGGGGTGATGGCACTGAAGCTTTCTTT
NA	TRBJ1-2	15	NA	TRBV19	CASGLQESVPYGYTF	TGTGCCAGTGGCCTACAGGAGTCGGTGCCCTATGGCTACACCTTC
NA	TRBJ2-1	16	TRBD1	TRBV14	CASSQDQGAVYNEQFF	TGTGCCAGCAGCCAAGATCAGGGGGCAGTCTACAATGAGCAGTTCTTC
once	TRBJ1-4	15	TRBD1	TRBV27	CASSLGGQGYEKLFF	TGTGCCAGCAGTTTAGGTGGACAGGGCTATGAAAAACTGTTTTTT
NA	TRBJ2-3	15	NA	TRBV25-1	CASSERGTGTDTQYF	TGTGCCAGCAGTGAACGGGGGACGGGCACAGATACGCAGTATTTT
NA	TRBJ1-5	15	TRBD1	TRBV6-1	CASSGLDRGSQPQHF	TGTGCCAGCAGTGGCTTAGACAGGGGAAGTCAGCCCCAGCATTTT
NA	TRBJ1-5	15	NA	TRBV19	CASNTAGPSNQPQHF	TGTGCCAGTAACACAGCAGGTCCTAGCAATCAGCCCCAGCATTTT
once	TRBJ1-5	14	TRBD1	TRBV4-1	CASSPRQGPQPQHF	TGCGCCAGCAGCCCTCGACAGGGTCCTCAGCCCCAGCATTTT
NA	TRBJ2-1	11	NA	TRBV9	CASSVRDEQFF	TGTGCCAGCAGCGTACGAGATGAGCAGTTCTTC
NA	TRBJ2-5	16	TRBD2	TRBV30	CAWSVGASGSGETQYF	TGTGCCTGGAGTGTAGGGGCTAGCGGGAGTGGGGAGACCCAGTACTTC
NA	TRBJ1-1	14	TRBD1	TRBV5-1	CASSGDRGNTEAFF	TGCGCCAGCAGCGGGGACAGGGGGAACACTGAAGCTTTCTTT
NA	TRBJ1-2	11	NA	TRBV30	CAWSVIYGYTF	TGTGCCTGGAGTGTCATTTATGGCTACACCTTC
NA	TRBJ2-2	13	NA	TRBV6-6	CASRPQGTGELFF	TGTGCCAGCAGGCCGCAGGGGACCGGGGAGCTGTTTTTT
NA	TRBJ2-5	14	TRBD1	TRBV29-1	CSVEPGQAQETQYF	TGCAGCGTCGAACCGGGACAGGCCCAAGAGACCCAGTACTTC
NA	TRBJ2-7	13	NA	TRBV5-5	CASSLVGEHEQYF	TGTGCCAGCAGCTTGGTGGGGGAACACGAGCAGTACTTC
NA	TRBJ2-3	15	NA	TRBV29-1	CSVEMAGQVTDTQYF	TGCAGCGTTGAAATGGCGGGTCAAGTTACAGATACGCAGTATTTT
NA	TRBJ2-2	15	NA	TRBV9	CASSYGLTNTGELFF	TGTGCCAGCAGTTACGGACTCACGAACACCGGGGAGCTGTTTTTT
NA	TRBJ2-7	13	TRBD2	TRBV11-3	CASSLGLADEQYF	TGTGCCAGCAGCCTCGGACTAGCGGACGAGCAGTACTTC
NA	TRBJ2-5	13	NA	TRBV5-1	CASSSGAQETQYF	TGCGCCAGCAGCTCCGGAGCACAAGAGACCCAGTACTTC
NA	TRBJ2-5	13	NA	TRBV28	CASSYRYQETQYF	TGTGCCAGCTCGTACAGATACCAAGAGACCCAGTACTTC
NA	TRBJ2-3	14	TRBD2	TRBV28	CASLASGRTDTQYF	TGTGCCAGCCTGGCTAGCGGGAGAACAGATACGCAGTATTTT
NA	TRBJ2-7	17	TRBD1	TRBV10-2	CASIQTGGKLRTYEQYF	TGCGCCAGCATACAGACAGGGGGAAAACTACGGACCTACGAGCAGTACTTC
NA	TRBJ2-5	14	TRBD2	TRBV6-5	CASSSSSGKETQYF	TGTGCCAGCAGTTCATCGAGCGGGAAAGAGACCCAGTACTTC
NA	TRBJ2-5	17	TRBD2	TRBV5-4	CASSLKVLAGGQETQYF	TGTGCCAGCAGCCTAAAGGTACTAGCGGGAGGCCAAGAGACCCAGTACTTC
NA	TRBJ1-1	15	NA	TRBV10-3	CAISEKITGLTEAFF	TGTGCCATCAGTGAGAAGATTACAGGGCTTACTGAAGCTTTCTTT
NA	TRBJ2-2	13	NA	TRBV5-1	CASSPMGAGELFF	TGCGCCAGCAGCCCCATGGGGGCCGGGGAGCTGTTTTTT
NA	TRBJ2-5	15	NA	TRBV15	CATSREGWGQETQYF	TGTGCCACCAGCAGGGAGGGTTGGGGGCAGGAGACCCAGTACTTC
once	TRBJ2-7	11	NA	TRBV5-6	CASSFYLEQYF	TGTGCCAGCAGCTTTTATCTCGAGCAGTACTTC
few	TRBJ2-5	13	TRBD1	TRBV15	CATSTDRAETQYF	TGTGCCACCAGCACAGACAGGGCAGAGACCCAGTACTTC
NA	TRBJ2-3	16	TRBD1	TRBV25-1	CASSERTGSGTDTQYF	TGTGCCAGCAGTGAACGGACAGGGTCGGGCACAGATACGCAGTATTTT
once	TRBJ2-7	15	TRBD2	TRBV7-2	CASSSGLAGGREQYF	TGTGCCAGCAGCTCCGGACTAGCGGGAGGTCGGGAGCAGTACTTC
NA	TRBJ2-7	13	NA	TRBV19	CASRSIGAYEQYF	TGTGCCAGTAGATCCATAGGGGCGTACGAGCAGTACTTC
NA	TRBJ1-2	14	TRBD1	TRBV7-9	CASSFRQGGYGYTF	TGTGCCAGCAGCTTTCGACAGGGCGGCTATGGCTACACCTTC
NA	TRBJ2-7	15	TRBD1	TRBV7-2	CASSPEGTGSYEQYF	TGTGCCAGCAGCCCAGAAGGGACAGGGTCTTACGAGCAGTACTTC
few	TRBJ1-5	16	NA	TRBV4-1	CASSQERGRDNQPQHF	TGCGCCAGCAGCCAAGAACGAGGACGGGACAATCAGCCCCAGCATTTT
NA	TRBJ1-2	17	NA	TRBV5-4	CASSLVPRYSLNYGYTF	TGTGCCAGCAGCTTGGTTCCCAGGTACTCCCTAAACTATGGCTACACCTTC
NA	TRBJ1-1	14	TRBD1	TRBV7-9	CASRGDRMNTEAFF	TGTGCCAGCAGGGGGGACAGAATGAACACTGAAGCTTTCTTT
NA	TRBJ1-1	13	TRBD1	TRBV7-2	CASSFDRGGGAFF	TGTGCCAGCAGCTTTGACAGGGGTGGGGGAGCTTTCTTT
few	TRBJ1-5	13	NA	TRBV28	CASGQQRNQPQHF	TGTGCCAGTGGACAGCAGCGCAATCAGCCCCAGCATTTT